The TCR beta chain described here comes from a study of blood T cell repertoires in COVID-19. In the study overall: Acute and convalescent COVID-19 specimens originated in the United States, Italy and Spain. From T cells, B-cell-depleted T cells, or PBMCs came the material, which was cDNA or gDNA.

CDR1 LNHNV and CDR2 YYDKDF come from the germline V gene (reference sequence). The V and J ends lost 2 bases and 2 bases respectively, with 7 bases between them. This CDR3 has 14 amino acids. Authors' analysis steps: Reference gene primer amplification yielded estimated nucleated cell counts. The data were produced by immunoSEQ multiplex PCR, yet TCRdb's version contains in-frame clones alone and is incomplete. The V and J calls and clone size are taken from that table; D and trimming were inferred from the DNA. The table shows roughly 150,000 clones, with nearly 80% occurring only once. The sample taken for sequencing was peripheral blood. The clonotype was recovered from a woman older than 75 with acute or convalescent COVID-19. The J gene is TRBJ2-1, the V gene TRBV15; D is uncertain. As DNA, the CDR3 is TGTGCCACCAGCAGATCTACTACCTACAATGAGCAGTTCTTC. It is translated as CATSRSTTYNEQFF. The full variable domain, in which reference TRBV15 and TRBJ2-1 provide the parts outside the CDR3, is DAMVIQNPRYQVTQFGKPVTLSCSQTLNHNVMYWYQQKSSQAPKLLFHYYDKDFNNEADTPDNFQSRRPNTSFCFLDIRSPGLGDTAMYLCATSRSTTYNEQFFGPGTRLTVL.